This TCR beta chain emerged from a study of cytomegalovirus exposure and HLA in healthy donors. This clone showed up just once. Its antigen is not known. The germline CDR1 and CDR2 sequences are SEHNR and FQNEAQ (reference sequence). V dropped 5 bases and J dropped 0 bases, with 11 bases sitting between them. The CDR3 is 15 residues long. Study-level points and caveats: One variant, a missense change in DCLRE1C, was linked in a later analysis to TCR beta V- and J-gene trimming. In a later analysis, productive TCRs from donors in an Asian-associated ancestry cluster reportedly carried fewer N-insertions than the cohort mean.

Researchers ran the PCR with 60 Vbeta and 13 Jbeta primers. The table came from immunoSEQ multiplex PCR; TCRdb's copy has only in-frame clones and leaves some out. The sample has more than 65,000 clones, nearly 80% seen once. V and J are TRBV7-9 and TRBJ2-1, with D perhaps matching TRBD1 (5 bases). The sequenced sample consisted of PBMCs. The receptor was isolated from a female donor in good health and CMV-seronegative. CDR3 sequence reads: CASSRTGSSYNEQFF. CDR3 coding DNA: TGTGCCAGCAGCCGAACAGGTAGCTCCTACAATGAGCAGTTCTTC.